The present T cell receptor beta chain was sequenced within a study of blood T cell repertoires in COVID-19. Produced via immunoSEQ multiplex PCR; TCRdb's table is partial and in-frame only. The sample has a few hundred thousand clones, around 89% seen once. V shed 2 bases and J shed 0 bases, with 11 bases lying between them. The CDR3 totals 15 residues. From germline, CDR1 is SGHDT and CDR2 YYEEEE. What was sequenced was PBMCs or T cells enriched from blood (not recorded which). The rearrangement joins TRBV5-6 to TRBJ1-1, with D uncertain. The sequence was collected from a woman under 30 who had recovered from COVID-19. This chain's CDR3 is CASSFMSTMNTEAFF. CDR3 nucleotide sequence: TGTGCCAGCAGCTTCATGAGTACCATGAACACTGAAGCTTTCTTT.